Only one count was recorded for the clone carrying this T cell receptor (beta chain). Primed by a sample-barcoded 5' primer and a J-beta primer mix, a second PCR proceeded for roughly 7 to 11 cycles. TCRdb ran MiXCR on the 5' RACE reads and lists one entry per CDR3 protein. The table has approximately 400,000 distinct CDR3 sequences, 45% to 60% seen once. This record comes from a study of blood T cells in healthy people across ages. From germline, CDR1 is MRHNA and CDR2 SNTAGT. CDR3 size: 15 residues. V lost 2 bases, J lost 8 bases, and 3 bases stayed unmatched. Sequenced material: blood. The rearrangement joins TRBV6-4 to TRBJ2-1, with 13 bases fitting TRBD2. The sequence derives from a man aged 55 to 70 in good health. The CDR3 DNA sequence: TGTGCCAGCAGTGACGGGACTAGCGGGGCCCATGAGCAGTTCTTC. It encodes CASSDGTSGAHEQFF.